These 27 T cell receptor beta chains share one sample of origin, sequenced in a study of blood T cell repertoires in COVID-19. The assay was immunoSEQ multiplex PCR, and TCRdb's table has in-frame clones only and misses some. The table shows tens of thousands of clones, with more than 75% occurring only once. What was sequenced was peripheral blood. Every receptor here comes from a man between 50 and 59 years old with active COVID-19.

The CDR3 bases are TGTGCCAGCTCACCAGGCGGAGCGAACACCGGGGAGCTGTTTTTT. Protein: CASSPGGANTGELFF. The chain has TRBV18 and TRBJ2-2; D unresolved. The CDR3 totals 15 residues. CDR1 is KGHSH, CDR2 LQKENI, per germline. V shed 2 bases and J shed 0 bases, with 7 bases lying between them. Full variable domain (rest looked up from reference TRBV18 and TRBJ2-2): NAGVMQNPRHLVRRRGQEARLRCSPMKGHSHVYWYRQLPEEGLKFMVYLQKENIIDESGMPKERFSAEFPKEGPSILRIQQVVRGDSAAYFCASSPGGANTGELFFGEGSRLTVL.

This sequence joins TRBV10-1 and TRBJ2-6; D not resolved. Deletions cut 7 bases from V and 4 bases from J, with 8 bases between. Per germline, CDR1 WNHNN and CDR2 SYGVQD (reference sequence). This CDR3 region has 13 residues. The CDR3, as DNA: TGCGCCAGCAAGGCGGTCGGGGCCAACGTCCTGACTTTC. This sequence encodes CASKAVGANVLTF.

The J gene is TRBJ2-2, the V gene TRBV5-4; no firm D call. Germline V gives CDR1 SGHNT, CDR2 YYREEE (reference sequence). The CDR3 has 13 amino acids. V lost 1 base, J lost 6 bases, and 7 bases lay in between. CDR3 bases: TGTGCCAGCAGCTTGCGCCTAGCCGGGGAGCTGTTTTTT. As protein: CASSLRLAGELFF.

The V gene is TRBV7-3, the J gene TRBJ2-7; D perhaps matches TRBD2 (6 bases). Looked up from germline, CDR1 is SGHTA and CDR2 is FQGTGA. Between the trimmed V and J ends, which lost 5 bases and 3 bases, there was a span of 29 bases. The CDR3 length is 19 residues. The CDR3 sequence is CASSPPPGDGPVTHYEQYF. The CDR3 region has the DNA TGTGCCAGCAGCCCCCCCCCGGGAGACGGTCCGGTGACTCACTACGAGCAGTACTTC.

V and J are TRBV12-3 or TRBV12-4 and TRBJ2-7, with D possibly TRBD1 on 6 matching bases. V was shortened by 6 bases and J by 6 bases, with 15 bases between the two germline ends. The CDR3 sequence is 13 residues long. The CDR3 region is CASSLTGRGEQYF. In nucleotides, the CDR3 is TGTGCCAGCAGCCTGACAGGCAGGGGCGAGCAGTACTTC.

As to this clone: This may be a read error, as it is one base from a much larger clone. J is TRBJ2-7 and V is TRBV5-6; 7 bases map to TRBD1. CDR3 length: 13 residues. The V segment lost 4 bases and the J segment 2 bases; nucleotides outside the gene matches: 3. Germline V lookup: CDR1 SGHDT, CDR2 YYEEEE. The CDR3 loop is CASSPGTAYEQYF. The CDR3 DNA sequence: TGTGCCAGCAGCCCCGGGACAGCCTACGAGCAGTACTTC. The entire variable domain, with the rest obtained from reference TRBV5-6 and TRBJ2-7, is as follows: DAGVTQSPTHLIKTRGQQVTLRCSPKSGHDTVSWYQQALGQGPQFIFQYYEEEERQRGNFPDRFSGHQFPNYSSELNVNALLLGDSALYLCASSPGTAYEQYFGPGTRLTVT.

The table lists this clone with a count of one. The chain has TRBV6-2 or TRBV6-3 and TRBJ2-1, with TRBD2 matching over 15 bases. The CDR3 extends over 21 amino acids. V was clipped by 2 bases and J by 0 bases; unmatched bases: 11. Germline assignment: CDR1 MNHEY and CDR2 SVGEGT. DNA of the CDR3: TGTGCCAGCAGTTACCCAGGACTAGCGGGAGGGCAACCGAGCTCCTACAATGAGCAGTTCTTC. Protein product: CASSYPGLAGGQPSSYNEQFF.

The chain couples TRBV6-5 to TRBJ1-5, with D hard to call. The CDR3 contains 15 residues. Germline V gene data show CDR1 as MNHEY and CDR2 as SVGAGI. V shed 5 bases and J shed 0 bases, with 11 bases lying between them. The CDR3 reads CASSQSDYSNQPQHF. The CDR3 bases are TGTGCCAGCAGTCAGTCCGACTATAGCAATCAGCCCCAGCATTTT.

This chain connects TRBV5-1 to TRBJ2-5; D gene ambiguous. CDR1 is SGHRS and CDR2 is YFSETQ in the germline V gene. The CDR3 totals 14 residues. V lost 1 base and J lost 4, with 11 bases in between. CDR3 nucleotide sequence: TGCGCCAGCAGCTTGCTGCAGGCAGGAGAGACCCAGTACTTC. Its protein is CASSLLQAGETQYF.

The chain recombines TRBV12-1 with TRBJ2-6; the tabulated D call, TRBD2, remains unverified against the DNA. TRBV12-1 is recorded as a pseudogene. The CDR3 covers 19 residues. In DNA, the CDR3 is TGTGCCAGCAGCTTGAGCCTAGCGGGGGGGATCTCTGGGGCCAACGTCCTGACTTTC. It yields the protein CASSLSLAGGISGANVLTF.

The chain uses TRBV6-6 and TRBJ1-2, with TRBD1 matching 7 bases. This CDR3 has 14 residues. CDR1 MNHNY and CDR2 SVGAGI come from the germline V gene (reference sequence). Losses at the gene ends were 6 bases for V and 2 bases for J; bases not matched to a gene: 6. CDR3 in DNA: TGTGCCAGCAGAACCCAGACAGGGAACTATGGCTACACCTTC. Translated, it gives CASRTQTGNYGYTF.

This chain joins TRBV19 and TRBJ2-3; 7 bases are a match to TRBD1. CDR1 and CDR2 (germline): LNHDA, SQIVND (reference sequence). The CDR3 has 14 amino acids. V was clipped by 5 bases and J by 1 base; unmatched bases: 3. CDR3 region: CASSDQGGTDTQYF. CDR3 bases: TGTGCCAGTAGTGACCAGGGGGGCACAGATACGCAGTATTTT.

The V gene is TRBV5-1, the J gene TRBJ2-1; 10 bases are shared with TRBD2. V shed 7 bases and J 5 bases; nucleotides not matched to a gene: 9. The CDR3 contains 15 residues. Looked up from germline, CDR1 is SGHRS and CDR2 is YFSETQ. CDR3 sequence (DNA): TGCGCCAGCGGACCGTGGACTAGCGGAAACAATGAGCAGTTCTTC. Translated: CASGPWTSGNNEQFF.

The chain recombines TRBV19 with TRBJ1-2; 7 nucleotides agree with TRBD1. Unmatched junction bases numbered 9, after V lost 3 bases and J lost 5 bases. The CDR3 covers 15 residues. Germline-derived CDR1 and CDR2 are LNHDA and SQIVND (reference sequence). This chain's CDR3 is CASSIFRQGRYGYTF. CDR3 bases: TGTGCCAGTAGTATTTTCAGACAGGGTAGATATGGCTACACCTTC.

This chain uses TRBV30 with TRBJ1-3, with 7 bases fitting TRBD1. J was trimmed by 2 bases and V by 2 bases; bases with no gene match: 0. The CDR3 has 13 residues. Germline V lookup: CDR1 GTSNPN, CDR2 SVGIG (reference sequence). CDR3 amino acids: CAWSQGAGNTIYF. In DNA, the CDR3 is TGTGCCTGGAGTCAGGGGGCTGGAAACACCATATATTTT.

The rearrangement joins TRBV29-1 to TRBJ1-2, with TRBD1 matching over 10 bases. The germline CDR1 and CDR2 sequences are SQVTM and ANQGSEA. This CDR3 region has 12 residues. Germline trimming cut 6 bases from V and 6 bases from J; bases unmatched to any gene: 4. CDR3 amino acids: CSVDRGLNGYTF. The CDR3, as DNA: TGCAGCGTCGACAGGGGGCTGAATGGCTACACCTTC.

The genes are TRBV5-5 and TRBJ2-5; 9 nucleotides match TRBD1. The CDR3 is made up of 13 amino acids. Germline V CDR1 and CDR2: SGHKS, YYEKEE (reference sequence). Germline trimming cut 6 bases from V and 3 bases from J; bases unmatched to any gene: 3. The CDR3 coding sequence is TGTGCCAGCAATAGACAGGGGGAAGAGACCCAGTACTTC. The encoded protein is CASNRQGEETQYF.

This chain joins TRBV9 and TRBJ2-7; D is perhaps TRBD1 (5 bases). Trimming removed 0 bases at V and 2 bases at J, with 12 bases between. The germline CDR1 and CDR2 sequences are SGDLS and YYNGEE. There are 15 residues in the CDR3. CDR3 amino acids: CASSVAWQGTYEQYF. CDR3 bases: TGTGCCAGCAGCGTAGCGTGGCAGGGCACCTACGAGCAGTACTTC.

The V gene is TRBV15, the J gene TRBJ2-2, with TRBD2 as a possible D gene (6 bases). V lost 3 bases and J lost 3, with 8 bases in between. CDR1 is LNHNV and CDR2 is YYDKDF in the germline V gene (reference sequence). The CDR3 is made up of 14 amino acids. The CDR3 spells CATSRGGDTGELFF. The CDR3 DNA sequence: TGTGCCACCAGCAGGGGGGGTGACACCGGGGAGCTGTTTTTT.

This chain joins TRBV5-1 and TRBJ2-1; 11 positions match TRBD1. This CDR3 is built from 17 residues. V shed 3 bases and J 3 bases; nucleotides not matched to a gene: 8. From germline, CDR1 is SGHRS and CDR2 YFSETQ. The CDR3 region is CASSSVPDRGHYNEQFF. CDR3 bases: TGCGCCAGCAGCTCGGTACCGGACAGGGGGCACTACAATGAGCAGTTCTTC. Drawing the rest from reference TRBV5-1 and TRBJ2-1, the complete variable domain is KAGVTQTPRYLIKTRGQQVTLSCSPISGHRSVSWYQQTPGQGLQFLFEYFSETQRNKGNFPGRFSGRQFSNSRSEMNVSTLELGDSALYLCASSSVPDRGHYNEQFFGPGTRLTVL.

Concerning this clone: A read error may produce the germline difference seen at one junction end. The rearrangement links TRBV5-1 to TRBJ2-1, with a weak D call TRBD1 (6 bases). Germline CDR1 reads SGHRS; CDR2 reads YFSETQ. The CDR3 consists of 14 residues. The CDR3 region has the DNA TGCGTCAGCAGTAGTGCTGCAGGGGCGAATGAGCAGTTCTTC. Residues: CVSSSAAGANEQFF.

This clone was seen once. The CDR3 spells CASSVVGDQETQYF. CDR3 nucleotides: TGTGCCAGCAGCGTAGTAGGGGACCAAGAGACCCAGTACTTC. The V gene is TRBV9, the J gene TRBJ2-5; TRBD1 might be the D (5 bases). CDR3 length equals 14 residues. Germline lookup yields CDR1 SGDLS and CDR2 YYNGEE. Trimming left V 0 bases short and J 0 bases short, with 6 bases between.

The chain combines TRBV27 with TRBJ2-5, with 11 bases matching TRBD1. The germline gives CDR1 MNHEY, CDR2 SMNVEV (reference sequence). The CDR3 runs to 17 residues. J gave up 4 bases and V 8 bases, and 15 bases lay outside the gene matches. CDR3 loop: CASWRRTGGSGGETQYF. The CDR3 DNA is TGTGCCAGCTGGCGTAGGACAGGGGGCTCGGGGGGAGAGACCCAGTACTTC.

The CDR3 sequence: CASSDTNSGNTIYF. CDR3 nucleotides: TGTGCCAGTTCGGACACCAACTCTGGAAACACCATATATTTT. V and J are TRBV18 and TRBJ1-3; a possible D gene is TRBD1 (5 bases). Deletions cut 9 bases from V and 0 bases from J, with 12 bases between. CDR3 length equals 14 residues. Germline CDR1 is KGHSH and CDR2 is LQKENI.

V usage is TRBV3-1 (or the pseudogene TRBV3-2) and J usage is TRBJ2-5, with 9 bases aligning to TRBD1. Germline V gene data show CDR1 as LGHDT and CDR2 as YNNKEL (reference sequence). J was trimmed by 4 bases and V by 4 bases; bases with no gene match: 4. The CDR3 loop spans 14 amino acids. CDR3 bases: TGTGCCAGCAGCCGAGGGACAGGGATAGAGACCCAGTACTTC. This gives the protein CASSRGTGIETQYF.

In this sample, this clone turned up once. The chain joins TRBV5-4 to TRBJ2-2; TRBD2 agrees at 12 bases. Trimming at V came to 1 base and at J to 7 bases, leaving 8 bases not matched to a gene. CDR3 length equals 17 residues. The germline V gene encodes CDR1 SGHNT and CDR2 YYREEE (reference sequence). Here the CDR3 reads CASSLPPSGGAHGELFF. CDR3 sequence (DNA): TGTGCCAGCAGCTTGCCCCCTAGCGGGGGGGCCCACGGGGAGCTGTTTTTT.

The chain couples TRBV7-8 to TRBJ2-3; 7 bases agree with TRBD2. Per germline, CDR1 SGHVS and CDR2 FQNEAQ. V dropped 4 bases and J dropped 2; count of bases not matched to a gene: 3. This CDR3 is built from 14 residues. In DNA, the CDR3 is TGTGCCAGCAGCTCTCTAGCGGCCACAGATACGCAGTATTTT. This gives the protein CASSSLAATDTQYF. The whole variable domain, filled in from reference TRBV7-8 and TRBJ2-3, reads GAGVSQSPRYKVAKRGQDVALRCDPISGHVSLFWYQQALGQGPEFLTYFQNEAQLDKSGLPSDRFFAERPEGSVSTLKIQRTQQEDSAVYLCASSSLAATDTQYFGPGTRLTVL.